A selection of T cell receptor beta chains follows, all from one sample in a study of shared clonotypes between healthy human individuals. The table came from immunoSEQ multiplex PCR; TCRdb's copy has only in-frame clones and leaves some out. The data show 2 million or so clones, 85% to 95% seen once. The specimen was naive CD8+ T cells sorted from blood. All receptors come from a man aged 18 to 30 in good health. Both conserved end residues are part of each CDR3. The order of the fields is D gene, clone size, J gene, V gene, CDR3 protein, CDR3 DNA. D genes are given only for firm matches. Expanded clones get a size class; other rows say once, few or many, or leave the size out.

d_gene: .; abundance: .; j_gene: TRBJ2-5; v_gene: TRBV28; CDR3aa: CASSLGGGTPETQYF; CDR3nt: TGTGCCAGCAGTTTAGGTGGGGGTACTCCAGAGACCCAGTACTTC
d_gene: TRBD1; abundance: .; j_gene: TRBJ1-2; v_gene: TRBV10-2; CDR3aa: CASSARTGDPYGYTF; CDR3nt: TGCGCCAGCAGTGCAAGGACAGGAGACCCCTATGGCTACACCTTC
d_gene: .; abundance: .; j_gene: TRBJ2-1; v_gene: TRBV6-1; CDR3aa: CASSEDGEGDNNEQFF; CDR3nt: TGTGCCAGCAGTGAAGATGGGGAGGGGGATAACAATGAGCAGTTCTTC
d_gene: .; abundance: .; j_gene: TRBJ2-7; v_gene: TRBV7-9; CDR3aa: CASSLSSGLSSYEQYF; CDR3nt: TGTGCCAGCAGCTTAAGCTCGGGACTTAGCTCCTACGAGCAGTACTTC
d_gene: .; abundance: .; j_gene: TRBJ2-3; v_gene: TRBV9; CDR3aa: CASSVGQGGTDTQYF; CDR3nt: TGTGCCAGCAGCGTAGGGCAGGGAGGCACAGATACGCAGTATTTT
d_gene: .; abundance: .; j_gene: TRBJ2-7; v_gene: TRBV7-9; CDR3aa: CASSLGGSFGEQYF; CDR3nt: TGTGCCAGCAGCTTAGGGGGGTCCTTCGGGGAGCAGTACTTC
d_gene: .; abundance: .; j_gene: TRBJ2-1; v_gene: TRBV11-2; CDR3aa: CASSPGTGYNEQFF; CDR3nt: TGTGCCAGCAGCCCGGGGACGGGATACAATGAGCAGTTCTTC
d_gene: .; abundance: .; j_gene: TRBJ2-7; v_gene: TRBV27; CDR3aa: CASSWTQYSYEQYF; CDR3nt: TGTGCCAGCAGCTGGACACAATACTCCTACGAGCAGTACTTC
d_gene: .; abundance: .; j_gene: TRBJ1-4; v_gene: TRBV15; CDR3aa: CATSRTLTTNEKLFF; CDR3nt: TGTGCCACCAGCAGGACCTTAACAACTAATGAAAAACTGTTTTTT
d_gene: .; abundance: .; j_gene: TRBJ2-5; v_gene: TRBV9; CDR3aa: CASSALRGAETQYF; CDR3nt: TGTGCCAGCAGCGCCCTAAGGGGCGCGGAGACCCAGTACTTC
d_gene: .; abundance: once; j_gene: TRBJ1-1; v_gene: TRBV4-3; CDR3aa: CASSQDPFTEAFF; CDR3nt: TGCGCCAGCAGCCAAGACCCCTTCACTGAAGCTTTCTTT
d_gene: .; abundance: .; j_gene: TRBJ2-3; v_gene: TRBV10-1; CDR3aa: CASSESTADTQYF; CDR3nt: TGCGCCAGCAGTGAGTCCACCGCAGATACGCAGTATTTT
d_gene: TRBD1; abundance: once; j_gene: TRBJ2-7; v_gene: TRBV6-5; CDR3aa: CASSPGQGRFHEQYF; CDR3nt: TGTGCCAGCAGTCCAGGACAGGGGCGCTTCCACGAGCAGTACTTC
d_gene: .; abundance: .; j_gene: TRBJ1-1; v_gene: TRBV11-2; CDR3aa: CASSLVGAAPNTEAFF; CDR3nt: TGTGCCAGCAGCTTAGTGGGGGCAGCTCCGAACACTGAAGCTTTCTTT
d_gene: TRBD1; abundance: .; j_gene: TRBJ2-7; v_gene: TRBV25-1; CDR3aa: CASSEWGQVEQYF; CDR3nt: TGTGCCAGCAGTGAATGGGGACAGGTCGAGCAGTACTTC
d_gene: .; abundance: .; j_gene: TRBJ1-2; v_gene: TRBV5-8; CDR3aa: CASSSTVTAFYGYTF; CDR3nt: TGTGCCAGCAGCTCAACCGTGACGGCCTTCTATGGCTACACCTTC
d_gene: TRBD1; abundance: .; j_gene: TRBJ2-7; v_gene: TRBV27; CDR3aa: CASSLTGVNEQYF; CDR3nt: TGTGCCAGCAGTTTGACAGGGGTAAACGAGCAGTACTTC
d_gene: .; abundance: .; j_gene: TRBJ2-5; v_gene: TRBV5-4; CDR3aa: CASSLVSEETQYF; CDR3nt: TGTGCCAGCAGCTTGGTGTCGGAAGAGACCCAGTACTTC
d_gene: .; abundance: .; j_gene: TRBJ1-6; v_gene: TRBV7-3; CDR3aa: CASSLIGAGGNSPLHF; CDR3nt: TGTGCCAGCAGCTTAATAGGGGCCGGGGGTAATTCACCCCTCCACTTT
d_gene: .; abundance: .; j_gene: TRBJ1-2; v_gene: TRBV7-8; CDR3aa: CASTFGGDLGANYGYTF; CDR3nt: TGTGCCAGCACATTTGGGGGCGACCTAGGAGCTAACTATGGCTACACCTTC
d_gene: TRBD1; abundance: .; j_gene: TRBJ2-7; v_gene: TRBV7-9; CDR3aa: CASSLARTGVLSYEQYF; CDR3nt: TGTGCCAGCAGCTTAGCAAGGACAGGGGTTCTCTCCTACGAGCAGTACTTC
d_gene: .; abundance: .; j_gene: TRBJ2-7; v_gene: TRBV7-9; CDR3aa: CASSSGAGWSYEQYF; CDR3nt: TGTGCCAGCAGCTCCGGGGCGGGATGGTCCTACGAGCAGTACTTC